These 30 T cell receptor beta chains originate from one sample sequenced in a study of cytomegalovirus exposure and HLA in healthy donors. PCR used 60 Vbeta primers and 13 Jbeta primers. Sequencing used immunoSEQ multiplex PCR; TCRdb keeps in-frame clones, though not all of them. The sample lists about 160,000 clones; about 75% were seen once. The specimen was PBMCs. These receptor sequences come from a female donor in good health and CMV-seronegative.

A single count supports this clone. The chain couples TRBV29-1 to TRBJ1-2; no clear D. CDR3 length equals 12 residues. Germline V CDR1 and CDR2: SQVTM, ANQGSEA. V lost 3 bases and J lost 4, with 9 bases in between. The CDR3 is CSVENTPYGYTF. The CDR3 DNA sequence: TGCAGCGTTGAGAATACTCCCTATGGCTACACCTTC.

The rearrangement joins TRBV29-1 to TRBJ1-2; D ambiguous. Trimming took off 4 bases at V and 2 bases at J, with 5 bases between the two ends. CDR3 length: 11 amino acids. Germline assignment: CDR1 SQVTM and CDR2 ANQGSEA. The CDR3 DNA is TGCAGCGTTGGTCAAAACTATGGCTACACCTTC. Encoded protein: CSVGQNYGYTF.

This clone has only a few counts. The chain couples TRBV19 to TRBJ1-6, with D perhaps matching TRBD1 (5 bases). The ends were cut back, 7 bases at V and 9 bases at J, with 22 bases in the middle. The CDR3 has 16 amino acids. CDR1 is LNHDA and CDR2 is SQIVND in the germline V gene (reference sequence). The CDR3 DNA is TGTGCCAGTACCATTATGCCAGCAGGGCGCGGTTCACCCCTCCACTTT. This codes for CASTIMPAGRGSPLHF. The full variable domain, with the rest looked up from reference TRBV19 and TRBJ1-6, is DGGITQSPKYLFRKEGQNVTLSCEQNLNHDAMYWYRQDPGQGLRLIYYSQIVNDFQKGDIAEGYSVSREKKESFPLTVTSAQKNPTAFYLCASTIMPAGRGSPLHFGNGTRLTVT.

This chain links TRBV6-1 with TRBJ1-5; possibly TRBD1 for D (5 bases). The length of the CDR3 is 14 residues. Germline CDR1 is MNHNS and CDR2 is SASEGT. V lost 4 bases to trimming and J lost 1 base, with 8 bases between them. The CDR3 DNA reads as TGTGCCAGCAGTGTATGGGGCAGCAATCAGCCCCAGCATTTT. Translating it yields CASSVWGSNQPQHF.

The rearrangement uses TRBV19 and TRBJ1-2, with D tentatively TRBD1 (6 bases). Trimming shortened V by 7 bases and J by 5 bases, and 17 bases separated the two germline ends. CDR3 length equals 14 residues. The germline V gene has CDR1 LNHDA and CDR2 SQIVND (reference sequence). As DNA, the CDR3 is TGTGCCAGTACCCCGGCACAGGGTCCTTATGGCTACACCTTC. It specifies CASTPAQGPYGYTF.

The gene calls are TRBV11-3 and TRBJ2-1; TRBD1 matches at 7 bases. This CDR3 has 13 amino acids. Germline CDR1 and CDR2: SGHNT and YENEEA. The V gene end was trimmed by 5 bases and the J gene end by 13 bases; junction bases not matched to a gene: 11. The CDR3 DNA sequence: TGTGCCAGCAGCGTGAGACCGGGACAGCCTCAGTTCTTC. It yields the protein CASSVRPGQPQFF.

This CDR3 reads CATSGANTGQLSKNIQYF. Written as DNA, the CDR3 is TGTGCCACCAGTGGGGCGAATACGGGACAGCTCAGCAAAAACATTCAGTACTTC. The V call is TRBV15, the J call TRBJ2-4; 7 bases align to TRBD1. The V gene's germline CDR1 is LNHNV and CDR2 YYDKDF (reference sequence). This CDR3 comprises 18 residues. Trimming at V came to 6 bases and at J to 3 bases, leaving 17 bases not matched to a gene.

This chain joins TRBV4-1 and TRBJ1-1, with a tentative D call TRBD1 (5 bases). CDR1 and CDR2 (germline): MGHRA, YSYEKL. The ends were cut back, 5 bases at V and 11 bases at J, with 12 bases in the middle. The CDR3 is 11 amino acids. The CDR3 loop reads CASSGNRGAFF. The CDR3 DNA follows: TGCGCCAGCAGCGGGAACCGGGGGGCTTTCTTT.

This clone was counted a few times. The chain has TRBV11-2 and TRBJ2-3; D gene unclear. Germline CDR1 is SGHAT and CDR2 is FQNNGV. V was cut by 2 bases and J by 7 bases, with 4 bases left in between. The CDR3 loop spans 11 amino acids. The CDR3 sequence: CASSLLYTQYF. The CDR3 DNA reads TGTGCCAGCAGCTTATTATATACGCAGTATTTT.

The chain recombines TRBV5-4 with TRBJ1-1; perhaps TRBD1 as D (5 bases). V was shortened by 1 base and J by 4 bases, with 11 bases between the two germline ends. This CDR3 comprises 14 residues. In germline, CDR1 is SGHNT, CDR2 YYREEE (reference sequence). This chain's CDR3 is CASSLRGGSTEAFF. In nucleotides, the CDR3 is TGTGCCAGCAGCTTGCGGGGGGGAAGCACTGAAGCTTTCTTT.

The CDR3 is CASSQVGPGQGLNGYTF. CDR3 coding DNA: TGTGCCAGCAGCCAAGTGGGGCCGGGACAGGGGTTAAATGGCTACACCTTC. This chain joins TRBV4-2 and TRBJ1-2; TRBD1 aligns across 10 bases. This CDR3 contains 17 residues. Trimming at V came to 1 base and at J to 6 bases, leaving 11 bases not matched to a gene. Looked up from germline, CDR1 is LGHNA and CDR2 is YNFKEQ.

V is TRBV7-2 and J is TRBJ2-1; TRBD2 matches at 14 bases. This CDR3 contains 14 residues. The V and J ends lost 5 bases and 9 bases, in that order; junction bases with no gene match: 3. The germline CDR1 and CDR2 sequences are SGHTA and FQGNSA. This CDR3 reads CASSAGLAGAEQFF. For the CDR3, the DNA is TGTGCCAGCAGCGCGGGACTAGCGGGAGCTGAGCAGTTCTTC.

The J gene is TRBJ1-2, the V gene TRBV19; 7 nucleotides match TRBD1. The germline V gene has CDR1 LNHDA and CDR2 SQIVND (reference sequence). J lost 8 bases, V lost 9 bases, and 18 bases had no gene match. This CDR3 comprises 15 residues. CDR3 DNA: TGTGCCAGCCGGGGGGGCAGGGGGAAAGAGGTAGGCTACACCTTC. Its protein product is CASRGGRGKEVGYTF.

CDR3 nucleotide sequence: TGCGCCAGCAGCTTCGGGGAGACCCAGTACTTC. This sequence encodes CASSFGETQYF. V is TRBV5-1 and J is TRBJ2-5; D not resolved. The germline gives CDR1 SGHRS, CDR2 YFSETQ. This CDR3 comprises 11 residues. Deletions cut 2 bases from V and 5 bases from J, with 4 bases between. Variable domain in full (rest from reference TRBV5-1 and TRBJ2-5): KAGVTQTPRYLIKTRGQQVTLSCSPISGHRSVSWYQQTPGQGLQFLFEYFSETQRNKGNFPGRFSGRQFSNSRSEMNVSTLELGDSALYLCASSFGETQYFGPGTRLLVL.

This sequence joins TRBV27 and TRBJ1-1; no clear D. Germline values: CDR1 MNHEY, CDR2 SMNVEV (reference sequence). CDR3 length: 13 amino acids. V lost 5 bases and J lost 0, with 7 bases in between. CDR3 DNA: TGTGCCAGCAGTACAACAGTGAACACTGAAGCTTTCTTT. This sequence encodes CASSTTVNTEAFF.

The chain carries TRBV5-1 and TRBJ1-4; D not resolved. There are 13 residues in the CDR3. V lost 4 bases to trimming and J lost 6 bases, with 10 bases between them. The V gene's germline CDR1 is SGHRS and CDR2 YFSETQ. The CDR3 DNA reads TGCGCCAGCAGCCCTCCGGGAGATGAAAAACTGTTTTTT. As protein: CASSPPGDEKLFF.

The rearrangement links TRBV12-5 to TRBJ1-2; TRBD1 matches at 9 bases. Germline lookup yields CDR1 LGHNT and CDR2 FRNRAP. The length of the CDR3 is 17 residues. V shed 1 base, J shed 4 bases, and the junction held 10 bases outside the gene matches. The CDR3 here is CASGLEQGAISGYGYTF. In nucleotides, the CDR3 is TGTGCTAGTGGTTTGGAACAGGGGGCGATCAGTGGCTATGGCTACACCTTC.

CDR3 in amino acids: CASLPLAENYNEQFF. CDR3 DNA: TGTGCCAGCCTTCCCCTAGCGGAGAATTACAATGAGCAGTTCTTC. The chain joins TRBV9 to TRBJ2-1; 7 bases match TRBD2. Trimming removed 7 bases from V and 4 bases from J; junction bases left unmatched: 11. The germline V gene has CDR1 SGDLS and CDR2 YYNGEE. This CDR3 has 15 residues. Drawing the rest from reference TRBV9 and TRBJ2-1, the complete variable domain is DSGVTQTPKHLITATGQRVTLRCSPRSGDLSVYWYQQSLDQGLQFLIQYYNGEERAKGNILERFSAQQFPDLHSELNLSSLELGDSALYFCASLPLAENYNEQFFGPGTRLTVL.

The gene calls are TRBV9 and TRBJ2-5; D possibly corresponds to TRBD1 (5 bases). The V end lost 3 bases, the J end lost 0 bases, and 9 bases lay between the germline ends. Germline loops: CDR1 SGDLS, CDR2 YYNGEE. This CDR3 region has 14 residues. The CDR3 DNA reads TGTGCCAGCAGCGGTAGACAGTACCAAGAGACCCAGTACTTC. Residues: CASSGRQYQETQYF.

This clone was counted a few times. The V and J genes are TRBV7-6 and TRBJ1-1, with D possibly matching TRBD1 (6 bases). Germline loops: CDR1 SGHVS, CDR2 FNYEAQ. The CDR3 length is 16 residues. Trimming took off 4 bases at V and 4 bases at J, with 19 bases between the two ends. CDR3 sequence: CASSSPRGPHVTEAFF. CDR3 nucleotides: TGTGCCAGCAGCTCCCCGCGGGGGCCCCACGTCACTGAAGCTTTCTTT.

This clone was recorded a few times. The rearrangement joins TRBV2 to TRBJ1-3, with a tentative D call TRBD1 (6 bases). Trimming left V 7 bases short and J 0 bases short, with 10 bases between. Germline values: CDR1 SNHLY, CDR2 FYNNEI. The CDR3 loop spans 14 amino acids. The chain's CDR3 is CASTRDTSGNTIYF. For the CDR3, the DNA is TGTGCCAGCACCCGGGACACCTCTGGAAACACCATATATTTT.

This sequence joins TRBV18 and TRBJ2-5, with D maybe TRBD1 (5 bases). Trimming removed 4 bases at V and 1 base at J, with 10 bases between. The CDR3 covers 14 residues. Germline loops: CDR1 KGHSH, CDR2 LQKENI. In DNA, the CDR3 is TGTGCCAGCTCACGAGCAGGGCCCCAAGAGACCCAGTACTTC. Amino acid sequence: CASSRAGPQETQYF.

CDR3 residues: CASSPQTGTYNEQFF. In nucleotides, the CDR3 is TGTGCCAGCTCACCACAAACAGGGACCTACAATGAGCAGTTCTTC. This chain uses TRBV18 with TRBJ2-1, with D tentatively TRBD1 (6 bases). The V end lost 1 base, the J end lost 2 bases, and 9 bases lay between the germline ends. Germline CDR1 KGHSH, CDR2 LQKENI. The CDR3 length is 15 residues. Full variable domain (rest looked up from reference TRBV18 and TRBJ2-1): NAGVMQNPRHLVRRRGQEARLRCSPMKGHSHVYWYRQLPEEGLKFMVYLQKENIIDESGMPKERFSAEFPKEGPSILRIQQVVRGDSAAYFCASSPQTGTYNEQFFGPGTRLTVL.

The rearrangement joins TRBV27 to TRBJ2-1; a weak D match, TRBD1 (5 bases). The CDR3 totals 17 residues. Trimming removed 6 bases at V and 0 bases at J, with 18 bases between. Germline CDR1 MNHEY, CDR2 SMNVEV (reference sequence). CDR3 sequence (DNA): TGTGCCAGCAGATTACAGGCCCGGATGAGCTCCTACAATGAGCAGTTCTTC. Residues: CASRLQARMSSYNEQFF.

This sequence joins TRBV7-2 and TRBJ1-4, with 9 bases aligning to TRBD1. J lost 8 bases, V lost 2 bases, and 6 bases had no gene match. CDR3 length: 15 residues. Germline V lookup: CDR1 SGHTA, CDR2 FQGNSA. The CDR3 sequence is CASSLLGDRVEKLFF. The CDR3 region has the DNA TGTGCCAGCAGCTTATTGGGGGACAGGGTCGAAAAACTGTTTTTT.

The rearrangement joins TRBV7-2 to TRBJ2-3; D is perhaps TRBD2 (6 bases). Germline V lookup: CDR1 SGHTA, CDR2 FQGNSA. V was cut by 5 bases and J by 4 bases, with 16 bases left in between. The CDR3 runs to 15 residues. The CDR3 spells CASSPWVSGADTQYF. DNA of the CDR3: TGTGCCAGCAGCCCTTGGGTTTCGGGGGCAGATACGCAGTATTTT.

J is TRBJ1-3 and V is TRBV7-3; D gene unclear. V lost 5 bases and J lost 0, with 11 bases in between. The length of the CDR3 is 15 residues. Germline V CDR1 and CDR2: SGHTA, FQGTGA. The CDR3 reads CASSLTDDSGNTIYF. CDR3 DNA: TGTGCCAGCAGCCTTACTGATGACTCTGGAAACACCATATATTTT.

The chain joins TRBV5-1 to TRBJ1-1; 12 bases are shared with TRBD1. Germline V lookup: CDR1 SGHRS, CDR2 YFSETQ. CDR3 length: 15 amino acids. V shed 4 bases, J shed 11 bases, and the junction held 12 bases outside the gene matches. CDR3 nucleotide sequence: TGCGCCAGCAGCCCGACGGGACAGGGGGCGATTATGGCTTTCTTT. Amino acids: CASSPTGQGAIMAFF.

The chain couples TRBV6-1 to TRBJ1-1; D unclear. Germline values: CDR1 MNHNS, CDR2 SASEGT. Trimming pared 4 bases from V and 7 bases from J, leaving 4 bases between. The CDR3 has 10 residues. The DNA of the CDR3 is TGTGCCAGCAGTGTCGGTGAAGCTTTCTTT. Translating gives CASSVGEAFF.

The chain couples TRBV23-1 to TRBJ1-4; 9 bases match TRBD1. TRBV23-1 is classed as an ORF, of uncertain function. With 2 bases clipped from V and 6 bases from J, the junction kept 10 bases outside the gene matches. This CDR3 spans 17 amino acids. The CDR3 DNA reads as TGCGCCAGCAGTCAAACAGGGGACAGGGTAGAAGATGAAAAACTGTTTTTT. This translates into CASSQTGDRVEDEKLFF.